This TCR beta chain originates from a study of T cells in Graves' hyperthyroidism and ophthalmopathy. Study-level background: Peripheral blood draws took place at initial diagnosis, ahead of any treatment. The study, taken as a whole, reports: Blood samples included most of the expanded thyroid clonotypes exceeding 0.001. Using 13 V-J features, a model discriminated ophthalmopathy from stable hyperthyroidism.

The germline V gene encodes CDR1 PRHDT and CDR2 FYEKMQ (reference sequence). The ends were cut back, 5 bases at V and 7 bases at J, with 18 bases in the middle. CDR3 length equals 15 residues. Using RNA transcripts as the source, TCR beta CDR3 regions were amplified. When the TCR CDR3 underwent first-round RT-PCR, the HTBI primer set was used. TCRdb recomputed calls from the multiplex PCR reads with MiXCR, one row per CDR3 protein. The profile shows approximately 400,000 distinct CDR3 sequences, approximately 14% of them singletons. Diagnoses used clinical symptoms, serum thyroxine and TRAb, thyroid ultrasound and orbital computed tomography. Points on this clonotype: Its antigen is still unknown.

The material sequenced was blood. The chain is built from TRBV13 and TRBJ2-1; possible D gene TRBD2, 5 bases. This TCR came from a woman aged 18-35 years with Graves' hyperthyroidism that later progressed to Graves' ophthalmopathy. The CDR3 loop reads CASSQVASGANEQFF. The CDR3 DNA reads TGTGCCAGCAGCCAAGTGGCAAGCGGAGCTAATGAGCAGTTCTTC.